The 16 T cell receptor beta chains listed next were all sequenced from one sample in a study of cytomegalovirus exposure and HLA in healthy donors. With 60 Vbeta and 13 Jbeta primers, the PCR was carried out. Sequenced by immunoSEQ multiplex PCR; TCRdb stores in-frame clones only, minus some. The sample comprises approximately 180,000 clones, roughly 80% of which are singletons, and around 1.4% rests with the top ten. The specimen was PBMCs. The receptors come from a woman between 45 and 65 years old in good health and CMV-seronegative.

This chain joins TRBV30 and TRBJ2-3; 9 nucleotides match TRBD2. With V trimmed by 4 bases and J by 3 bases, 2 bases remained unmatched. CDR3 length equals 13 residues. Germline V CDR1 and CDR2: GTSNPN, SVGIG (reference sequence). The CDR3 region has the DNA TGTGCCTGGACTAGCGGGGAAACAGATACGCAGTATTTT. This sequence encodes CAWTSGETDTQYF. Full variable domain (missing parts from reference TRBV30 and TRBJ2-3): SQTIHQWPATLVQPVGSPLSLECTVEGTSNPNLYWYRQAAGRGLQLLFYSVGIGQISSEVPQNLSASRPQDRQFILSSKKLLLSDSGFYLCAWTSGETDTQYFGPGTRLTVL.

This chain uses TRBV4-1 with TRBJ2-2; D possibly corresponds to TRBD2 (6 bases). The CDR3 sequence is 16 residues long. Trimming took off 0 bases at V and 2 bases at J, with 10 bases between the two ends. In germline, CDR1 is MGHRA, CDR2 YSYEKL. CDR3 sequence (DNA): TGCGCCAGCAGCCAAGAGGAGGGTTTAAACACCGGGGAGCTGTTTTTT. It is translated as CASSQEEGLNTGELFF.

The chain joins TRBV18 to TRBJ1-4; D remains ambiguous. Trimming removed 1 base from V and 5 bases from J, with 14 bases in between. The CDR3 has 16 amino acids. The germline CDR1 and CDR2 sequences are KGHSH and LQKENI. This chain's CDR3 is CASSPRVGESNEKLFF. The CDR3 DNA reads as TGTGCCAGCTCACCACGGGTCGGGGAGTCAAATGAAAAACTGTTTTTT.

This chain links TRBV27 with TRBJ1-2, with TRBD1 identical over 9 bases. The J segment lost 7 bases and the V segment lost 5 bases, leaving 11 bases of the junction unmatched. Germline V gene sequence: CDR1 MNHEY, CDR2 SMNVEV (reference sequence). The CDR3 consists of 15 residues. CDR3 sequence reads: CASSAPGQGEAGYTF. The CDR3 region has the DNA TGTGCCAGCAGTGCCCCGGGACAGGGTGAGGCTGGCTACACCTTC.

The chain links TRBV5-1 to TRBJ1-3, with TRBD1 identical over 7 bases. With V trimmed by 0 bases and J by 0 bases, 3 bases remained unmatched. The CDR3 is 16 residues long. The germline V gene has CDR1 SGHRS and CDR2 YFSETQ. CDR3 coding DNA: TGCGCCAGCAGCTTGGCGGGACAGAGCTCTGGAAACACCATATATTTT. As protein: CASSLAGQSSGNTIYF.

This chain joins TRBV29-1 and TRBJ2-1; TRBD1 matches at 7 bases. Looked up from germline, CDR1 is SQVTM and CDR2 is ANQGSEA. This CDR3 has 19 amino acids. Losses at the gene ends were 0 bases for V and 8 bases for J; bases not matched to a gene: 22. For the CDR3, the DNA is TGCAGCGTTGAAGAGGGTCACGGAGTCGAGACAGGGAATGATGATGAGCAGTTCTTC. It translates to CSVEEGHGVETGNDDEQFF.

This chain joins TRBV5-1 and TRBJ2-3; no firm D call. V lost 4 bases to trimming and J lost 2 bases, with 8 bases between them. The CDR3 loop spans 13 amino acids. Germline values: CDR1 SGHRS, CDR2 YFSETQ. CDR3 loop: CASSPLLTDTQYF. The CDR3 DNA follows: TGCGCCAGCAGCCCCCTACTCACAGATACGCAGTATTTT.

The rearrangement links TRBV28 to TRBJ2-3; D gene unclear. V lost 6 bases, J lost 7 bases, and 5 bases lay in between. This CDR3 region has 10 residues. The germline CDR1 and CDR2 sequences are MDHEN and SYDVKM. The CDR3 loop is CASSSNTQYF. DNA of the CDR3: TGTGCCAGCAGCTCTAATACGCAGTATTTT.

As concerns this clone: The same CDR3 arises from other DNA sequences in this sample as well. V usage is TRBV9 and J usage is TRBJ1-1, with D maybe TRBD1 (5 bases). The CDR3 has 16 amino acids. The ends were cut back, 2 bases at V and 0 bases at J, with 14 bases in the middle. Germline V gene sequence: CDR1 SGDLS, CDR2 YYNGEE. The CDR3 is CASSVNAGPVNTEAFF. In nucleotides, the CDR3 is TGTGCCAGCAGCGTTAACGCAGGGCCCGTGAACACTGAAGCTTTCTTT. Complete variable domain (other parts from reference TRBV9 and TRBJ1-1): DSGVTQTPKHLITATGQRVTLRCSPRSGDLSVYWYQQSLDQGLQFLIQYYNGEERAKGNILERFSAQQFPDLHSELNLSSLELGDSALYFCASSVNAGPVNTEAFFGQGTRLTVV.

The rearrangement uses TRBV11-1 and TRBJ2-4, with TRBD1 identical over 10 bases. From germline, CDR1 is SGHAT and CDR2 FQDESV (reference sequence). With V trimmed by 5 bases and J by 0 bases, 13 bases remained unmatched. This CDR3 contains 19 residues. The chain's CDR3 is CASSNWDRGRNVAKNIQYF. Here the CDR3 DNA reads TGTGCCAGCAGCAACTGGGACAGGGGACGTAACGTAGCCAAAAACATTCAGTACTTC.

The chain's CDR3 is CASSSSRQETQYF. The CDR3, as DNA: TGTGCCAGCAGCTCTAGCCGTCAAGAGACCCAGTACTTC. V usage is TRBV7-9 and J usage is TRBJ2-5, with D possibly matching TRBD2 (5 bases). Germline V gives CDR1 SEHNR, CDR2 FQNEAQ (reference sequence). This CDR3 has 13 amino acids. Trimming stripped 4 bases from V and 2 bases from J, with 8 bases between.

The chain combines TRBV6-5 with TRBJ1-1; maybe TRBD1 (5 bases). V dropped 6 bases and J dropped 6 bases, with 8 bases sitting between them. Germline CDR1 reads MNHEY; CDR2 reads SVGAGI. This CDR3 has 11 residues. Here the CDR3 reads CASRRGSEAFF. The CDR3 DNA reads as TGTGCCAGCAGAAGGGGATCTGAAGCTTTCTTT.

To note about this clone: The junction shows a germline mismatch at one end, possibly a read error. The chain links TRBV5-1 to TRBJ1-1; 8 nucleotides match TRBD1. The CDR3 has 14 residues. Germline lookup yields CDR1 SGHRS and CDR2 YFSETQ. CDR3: CASSWDRPNAEAFF. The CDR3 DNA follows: TGCGCCAGCAGCTGGGACAGGCCGAACGCTGAAGCTTTCTTT.

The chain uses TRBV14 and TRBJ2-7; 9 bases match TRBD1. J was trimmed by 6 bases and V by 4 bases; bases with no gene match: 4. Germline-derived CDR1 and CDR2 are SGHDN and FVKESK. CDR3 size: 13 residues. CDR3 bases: TGTGCCAGCAGCCGGACAGGGGTCGTCGAGCAGTACTTC. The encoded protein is CASSRTGVVEQYF.

The DNA of the CDR3 is TGCGCCAGCAGCCAAGATTATCAGGGCCCCTATGGCTACACCTTC. It codes for CASSQDYQGPYGYTF. The chain couples TRBV4-3 to TRBJ1-2; tentative D call: TRBD1 (5 bases). The CDR3 spans 15 residues. Germline V gives CDR1 LGHNA, CDR2 YSLEER. V was cut by 0 bases and J by 4 bases, with 12 bases left in between.

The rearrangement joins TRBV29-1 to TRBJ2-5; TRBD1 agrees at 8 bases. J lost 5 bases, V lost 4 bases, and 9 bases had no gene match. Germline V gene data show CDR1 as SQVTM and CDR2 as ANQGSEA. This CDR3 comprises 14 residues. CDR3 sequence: CSVGLTGVRETQYF. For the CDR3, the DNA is TGCAGCGTTGGATTGACAGGGGTCCGCGAGACCCAGTACTTC.